The sequence of this T cell receptor (gamma chain) was determined in a study of Vδ1+ human thymocytes. RNA was extracted from the cells and then reverse transcribed. Pooled V-gene forward primers with one constant-region reverse primer generated the CDR3 amplicons by multiplex PCR. TCRdb re-processed the multiplex PCR reads via CATT. The data hold tens of thousands of gamma-chain clones, with 20% observed a single time. Comments on this clone: The antigen remains undetermined.

This CDR3 is built from 15 residues. Germline lookup yields CDR1 VTNTFY and CDR2 YDVSTARD (reference sequence). V shed 6 bases and J 0 bases; nucleotides not matched to a gene: 11. Findings of the study overall: Unexpected Vdelta2 sequences could cause misinterpretation of bulk repertoire data. Thymic TRG and TRD repertoires appeared highly polyclonal, with Gaussian CDR3 length distributions. Thymic delta-chain repertoires held 15% to 20% Vdelta2 sequences and few Vdelta3, despite high sort purity.

The sorted cells were CD3+ Vdelta1+ Vdelta2- thymocytes from alphabeta-depleted thymus. Sorted Vdelta1+ thymocytes were roughly 98% to 99.6% pure. Sample: Vdelta1+ gamma-delta thymocytes from the thymus. Subset given: FACS-sorted CD3+ TCRalphabeta- TCRVdelta1+ TCRVdelta2- thymocytes. The receptor's source is a boy in the first two years of life who had congenital heart surgery. This sequence joins TRGV3 and TRGJ1 or TRGJ2. Here the CDR3 reads CATWMLPSNYYKKLF. For the CDR3, the DNA is TGTGCCACCTGGATGCTGCCCTCGAATTATTATAAGAAACTCTTT.